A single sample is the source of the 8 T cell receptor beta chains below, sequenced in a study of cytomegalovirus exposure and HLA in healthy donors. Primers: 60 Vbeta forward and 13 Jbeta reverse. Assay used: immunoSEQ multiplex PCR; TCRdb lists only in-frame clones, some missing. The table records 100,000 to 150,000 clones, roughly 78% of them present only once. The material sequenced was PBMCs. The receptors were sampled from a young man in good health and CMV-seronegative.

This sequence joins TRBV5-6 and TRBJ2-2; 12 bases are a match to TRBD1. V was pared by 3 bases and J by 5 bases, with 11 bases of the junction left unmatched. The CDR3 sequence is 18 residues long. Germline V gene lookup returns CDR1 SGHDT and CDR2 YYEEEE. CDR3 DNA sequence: TGTGCCAGCAGCTCCGTCCGGGACAGGGGGCTTCGGACCGGGGAGCTGTTTTTT. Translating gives CASSSVRDRGLRTGELFF.

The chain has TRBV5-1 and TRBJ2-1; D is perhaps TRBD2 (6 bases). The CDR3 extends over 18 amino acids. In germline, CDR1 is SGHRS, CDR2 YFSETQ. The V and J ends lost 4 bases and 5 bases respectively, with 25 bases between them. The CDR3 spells CASSPRGGVDTWDNEQFF. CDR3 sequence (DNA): TGCGCCAGCAGCCCGAGGGGCGGGGTTGATACATGGGACAATGAGCAGTTCTTC.

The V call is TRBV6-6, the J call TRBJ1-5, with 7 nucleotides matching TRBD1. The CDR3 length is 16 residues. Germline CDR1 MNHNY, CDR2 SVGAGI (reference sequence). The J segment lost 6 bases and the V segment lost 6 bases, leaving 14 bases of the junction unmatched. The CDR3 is CASSSIAGTVSQPQHF. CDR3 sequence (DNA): TGTGCCAGCAGCTCAATAGCCGGGACAGTGTCTCAGCCCCAGCATTTT.

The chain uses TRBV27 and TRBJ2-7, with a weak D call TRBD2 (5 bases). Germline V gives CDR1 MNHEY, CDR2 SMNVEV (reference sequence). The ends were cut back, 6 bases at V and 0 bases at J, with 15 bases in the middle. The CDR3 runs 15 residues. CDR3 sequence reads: CASSPLRAVSYEQYF. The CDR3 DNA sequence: TGTGCCAGCAGCCCCCTGAGGGCAGTCTCCTACGAGCAGTACTTC.

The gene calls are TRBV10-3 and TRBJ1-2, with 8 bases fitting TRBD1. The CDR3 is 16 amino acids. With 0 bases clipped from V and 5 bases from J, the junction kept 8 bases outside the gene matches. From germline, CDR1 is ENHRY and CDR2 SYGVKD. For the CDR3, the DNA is TGTGCCATCAGTGAGTCGTCACAGGGGGGCTGGTATGGCTACACCTTC. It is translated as CAISESSQGGWYGYTF.

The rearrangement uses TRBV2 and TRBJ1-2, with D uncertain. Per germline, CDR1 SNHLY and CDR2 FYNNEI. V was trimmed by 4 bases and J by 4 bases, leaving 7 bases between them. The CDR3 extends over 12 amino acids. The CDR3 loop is CASSGSSYGYTF. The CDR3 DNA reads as TGTGCCAGCAGTGGATCCAGCTATGGCTACACCTTC.

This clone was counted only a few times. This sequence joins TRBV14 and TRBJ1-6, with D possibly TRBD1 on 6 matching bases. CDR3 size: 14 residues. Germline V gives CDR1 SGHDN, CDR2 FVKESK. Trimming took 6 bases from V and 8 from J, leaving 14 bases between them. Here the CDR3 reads CASSEVRGYSPLHF. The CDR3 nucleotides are TGTGCCAGCAGTGAGGTCAGGGGTTATTCACCCCTCCACTTT.

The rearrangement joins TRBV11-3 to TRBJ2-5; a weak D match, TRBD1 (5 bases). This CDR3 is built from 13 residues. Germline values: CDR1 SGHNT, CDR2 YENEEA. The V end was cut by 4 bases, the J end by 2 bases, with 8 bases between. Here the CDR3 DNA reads TGTGCCAGCAGCTCCCGACAGCAAGAGACCCAGTACTTC. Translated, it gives CASSSRQQETQYF.